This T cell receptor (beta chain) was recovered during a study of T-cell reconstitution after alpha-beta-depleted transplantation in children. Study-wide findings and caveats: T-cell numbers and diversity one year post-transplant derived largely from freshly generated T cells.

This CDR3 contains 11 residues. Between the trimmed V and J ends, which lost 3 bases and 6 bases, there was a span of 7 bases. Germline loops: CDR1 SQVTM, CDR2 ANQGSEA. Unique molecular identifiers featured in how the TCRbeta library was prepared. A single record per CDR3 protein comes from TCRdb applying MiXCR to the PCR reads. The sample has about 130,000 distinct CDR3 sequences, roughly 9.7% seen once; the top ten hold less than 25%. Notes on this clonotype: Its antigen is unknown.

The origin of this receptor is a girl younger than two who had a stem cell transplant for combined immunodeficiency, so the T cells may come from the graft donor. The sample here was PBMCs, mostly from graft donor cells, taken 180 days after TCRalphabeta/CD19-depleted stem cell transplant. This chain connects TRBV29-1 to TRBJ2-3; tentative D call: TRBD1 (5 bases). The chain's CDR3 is CSVEKGDTQYF. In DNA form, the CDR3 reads TGCAGCGTTGAGAAGGGGGATACGCAGTATTTT.